The entry that follows covers one T cell receptor beta chain sequence. Its antigen is still unknown. Amplification used 60 Vbeta primers and 13 Jbeta primers. Assay: immunoSEQ multiplex PCR; the TCRdb copy retains only in-frame clones and omits some. There are 65,000 or so clones in the sample; around three quarters occur only once, and approximately 3.4% lies in the top ten. CDR1 and CDR2 from the germline V gene are SGHDT and YYEEEE. There are 14 residues in the CDR3. The V segment lost 6 bases and the J segment 4 bases; nucleotides outside the gene matches: 9. The data were taken from a study of cytomegalovirus exposure and HLA in healthy donors. Study summary: About 85 million unique TCRs from HLA-typed donors were held in an early release of data.

Study observations and caveats: According to a later analysis, most TCR beta chains associated with CMV appeared HLA-restricted. As immune exposure information, only CMV serostatus was available.

This TCR derives from a woman aged 40 to 50 in good health and CMV-seropositive. The sequencing sample was made of PBMCs. V gene TRBV5-6 combines with J gene TRBJ1-2; TRBD1 matches 7 bases. CDR3 coding DNA: TGTGCCAGCATCCTAGGGGGCGGCACCTATGGCTACACCTTC. Its translation: CASILGGGTYGYTF.